This paragraph covers one TCR beta chain sequence. The data belong to a study of blood T cell repertoires in COVID-19. Study-level background: Samples of COVID-19 (acute and convalescent) were obtained from the United States, Italy and Spain. The cDNA or gDNA used as material had been derived from T cells, B-cell-depleted T cells, or PBMCs.

Using immunoSEQ multiplex PCR, the repertoire was profiled, and TCRdb retains in-frame clones only, with some absent. The repertoire has about 110,000 clones, less than 75% of them found once; the top ten carry about 1.8%. Germline V lookup: CDR1 SGHNT, CDR2 YYREEE (reference sequence). V lost 5 bases to trimming and J lost 5 bases, with 16 bases between them. This CDR3 is 14 amino acids long. Material for sequencing was peripheral blood. The rearrangement joins TRBV5-4 to TRBJ2-5; D may be TRBD1 (5 bases). The receptor's source is a woman aged 35 to 49 with acute or convalescent COVID-19. This CDR3 is CASSDPRADETQYF. Here the CDR3 DNA reads TGTGCCAGCAGTGATCCCAGGGCGGACGAGACCCAGTACTTC.